The clone carrying this TCR beta chain was recorded only once. Its antigen is not known. When the RNA was reverse transcribed, random hexamers were used with an input of roughly 0.45 to 1 ug. TCRdb re-called the immunoSEQ multiplex PCR reads with MiXCR, one entry per CDR3 protein. This table holds about 150,000 distinct CDR3 sequences, 85% to 95% found once. The data were taken from a study of CD8 T cells in Susac syndrome. Findings and caveats of the study: The study admitted that it had a relatively small number of individuals in its TCR sequencing and HLA analysis.

Germline V lookup: CDR1 SGHNT, CDR2 YYREEE (reference sequence). The CDR3 is 16 amino acids. Losses at the gene ends were 4 bases for V and 2 bases for J; bases not matched to a gene: 8. The rearrangement uses TRBV5-4 and TRBJ2-3, with TRBD2 matching 9 bases. Specimen: CD4+ T cells from PBMCs. The source of this sequence is a human donor with Susac syndrome. As DNA, the CDR3 is TGTGCCAGCAGCCCTATGACTAGCGGAAACACAGATACGCAGTATTTT. It translates to CASSPMTSGNTDTQYF.